Listed below are T cell receptor beta chains from one sample, sequenced in a study of regulatory T cells in long-lasting Graves disease. TCRdb used MiXCR to reprocess the multiplex PCR reads, holding one entry per CDR3 protein. The data contain 350,000 to 500,000 distinct CDR3 sequences, approximately 15% of them singletons. These records were also assigned to another study, of T cells in Graves' hyperthyroidism and ophthalmopathy.

The starting material was peripheral blood mononuclear cells (PBMCs), obtained at new diagnosis, from a patient treated with antithyroid drugs. The receptors here all came from a woman aged 50 to 65 with Graves disease. Each CDR3 is given with its conserved first and last residue. D genes are given only for firm matches. Clone size is stated in some rows and not others, as once, few, many or a class when expanded.

TRBV28	many	TRBJ1-5	-	TGTGCCAGCAGTCCAATCGACAGCCATAGCAATCAGCCCCAGCATTTT	CASSPIDSHSNQPQHF
TRBV6-2/TRBV6-3	many	TRBJ2-7	TRBD1	TGTGCCAGCGGAACACAGGGGATCTCCTACGAGCAGTACTTC	CASGTQGISYEQYF
TRBV28	many	TRBJ2-1	-	TGTGCCAGCAGTCCACTCGGGGCCAGGAGGGAAACATACAATGAGCAGTTCTTC	CASSPLGARRETYNEQFF
TRBV12-3/TRBV12-4	-	TRBJ2-1	TRBD2	TGTGCCAGCAGTCCTCGGACTAGCGGGAGCTACGAGCAGTTCTTC	CASSPRTSGSYEQFF
TRBV11-1	few	TRBJ2-5	-	TGTGCCAGCAGCTTAGTTTCCGGGGATCAAGAGACCCAGTACTTC	CASSLVSGDQETQYF
TRBV2	many	TRBJ1-2	TRBD1	TGTGCCAGCAAATCCCAGCAGACAGGGAACTATGGCTACACCTTC	CASKSQQTGNYGYTF
TRBV4-2	few	TRBJ2-7	-	TGTGCCTCCTCACAGGGTAAAAAGGGAAACGAGCAGTACTTC	CASSQGKKGNEQYF
TRBV20-1	few	TRBJ1-5	-	TGCAGTGCTAGAGAACTCTATAGCAATCAGCCCCAGCATTTT	CSARELYSNQPQHF
TRBV20-1	many	TRBJ2-5	TRBD1	TGCAGTGCCTTCCCCCAAGGGGGCGTCTACGTAGAGACCCAGTACTTC	CSAFPQGGVYVETQYF
TRBV11-2	many	TRBJ2-7	TRBD1	TGTGCCAGCAGCCAGCCGGGACAGGCTGTCTGGGGCTCCTACGAGCAGTACTTC	CASSQPGQAVWGSYEQYF
TRBV18	many	TRBJ2-5	-	TGTGCCAGCTCACAACAAGGACCCCAAGAGACCCAGTACTTC	CASSQQGPQETQYF
TRBV18	many	TRBJ2-3	TRBD1	TGTGCCAGCTCACCACTCGACAGGGGGTATACGCAGTATTTT	CASSPLDRGYTQYF
TRBV9	few	TRBJ2-5	-	TGTGCCAGCAGCCCCCAGGTGGAGGGGGGAGAGACCCAGTACTTC	CASSPQVEGGETQYF
TRBV3-1	few	TRBJ1-5	-	TGTGCCAGCAGCCAAGATATAAGGGTGCAGCCCCAGCATTTT	CASSQDIRVQPQHF
TRBV9	many	TRBJ1-2	TRBD1	TGTGCCAGCAGTTTTGGACAGGCAAACTATGGCTACACCTTC	CASSFGQANYGYTF
TRBV20-1	few	TRBJ2-7	TRBD2	TGCAGTGCTAGGACTAGCGGGAGTACCTACGAGCAGTACTTC	CSARTSGSTYEQYF
TRBV30	many	TRBJ1-6	TRBD1	TGTGCCTCCCAGTCGACAGGGGTATGGAATTCACCCCTCCACTTT	CASQSTGVWNSPLHF
TRBV6-4	few	TRBJ2-3	TRBD1	TGTGCCAGCAGTGAAGTTACAGGGGCAGATACGCAGTATTTT	CASSEVTGADTQYF
TRBV30	-	TRBJ2-7	-	TGTGCCTGGCGCCGGGACAAAAGATACGAGCAGTACTTC	CAWRRDKRYEQYF
TRBV5-1	many	TRBJ2-3	TRBD2	TGCGCCAGCAGTGACGGGAGGGCGGATACGCAGTATTTT	CASSDGRADTQYF
TRBV12-3/TRBV12-4	many	TRBJ2-7	-	TGTGCCAGCAGCTCCCTTTACGAGCAGTACTTC	CASSSLYEQYF
TRBV2	many	TRBJ2-1	TRBD2	TGTGCCAGCAGTTCTCATATAGCGGGAGGGCCCCGCGTCTTTAATTACAATGAGCAGTTCTTC	CASSSHIAGGPRVFNYNEQFF
TRBV27	few	TRBJ2-2	TRBD2	TGTGCCAGCAGTTTCCCAGGACTAGCGGGAGGGCCCGGGGAGCTGTTTTTT	CASSFPGLAGGPGELFF
TRBV7-8	-	TRBJ2-7	-	TGTGCCAGCAGAGATAGGGAGGATACCTACGAGCAGTACTTC	CASRDREDTYEQYF
TRBV5-1	-	TRBJ2-7	-	TGCGCCAGCAGCACCGGGACGGCACTTTCCTACGAGCAGTACTTC	CASSTGTALSYEQYF
TRBV5-1	many	TRBJ2-3	-	TGCGCCAGCAGCTTGTTTGGCGGGGCCACGAGAGATACGCAGTATTTT	CASSLFGGATRDTQYF
TRBV6-2/TRBV6-3	-	TRBJ2-7	TRBD2	TGTGCCAGCAGCCTCGGTTGGGCTAGCGGTACCTACGAGCAGTACTTC	CASSLGWASGTYEQYF
TRBV27	few	TRBJ1-6	-	TGTGCCAGCAGCTCGAGTAGGGTATTGGATTCACCCCTCCACTTT	CASSSSRVLDSPLHF
TRBV6-1	many	TRBJ2-2	-	TGTGCCAGCAAGGGGGCGGGAGGCGGGACCGGGGAGCTGTTTTTT	CASKGAGGGTGELFF
TRBV7-6	-	TRBJ1-6	-	TGTGCCAGCAGCTTAGCGTTTGGAAGGCAGAAGAATTCACCCCTCCACTTT	CASSLAFGRQKNSPLHF
TRBV18	-	TRBJ2-7	-	TGTGCCAGCTCACCACCCCCAGGTAGCGAGCAGTACTTC	CASSPPPGSEQYF
TRBV12-3/TRBV12-4	many	TRBJ2-2	-	TGTGCCAGCAGTTTAGGGCAGAGAGGGACCGGGGAGCTGTTTTTT	CASSLGQRGTGELFF
TRBV20-1	-	TRBJ1-1	-	TGCAGTGCTAGACTGAACAGGGCCTTAAGCACTGAAGCTTTCTTT	CSARLNRALSTEAFF
TRBV29-1	-	TRBJ2-7	TRBD1	TGCAGCGTTGAAGGTTTCCAGGGGGCTGTGGACGAGCAGTACTTC	CSVEGFQGAVDEQYF
TRBV11-2	many	TRBJ2-7	-	TGTGCCAGCAGCTTAGTTCGGACAAGCTACGAGCAGTACTTC	CASSLVRTSYEQYF
TRBV9	many	TRBJ2-5	-	TGTGCCAGCAGCGGCCCGAAACAGGAGACCCAGTACTTC	CASSGPKQETQYF
TRBV9	many	TRBJ2-3	TRBD2	TGTGCCAGCAGCGTAGCCGCGGGAGCAAGCACAGATACGCAGTATTTT	CASSVAAGASTDTQYF
TRBV5-1	many	TRBJ1-2	-	TGCGCCAGCAGCTTGGCCGGGGGACTGACGGGGAACTATGGCTACACCTTC	CASSLAGGLTGNYGYTF
TRBV4-1	-	TRBJ2-7	TRBD1	TGCGCCAGCAGCTCTGACAGGGGCGACTACGAGCAGTACTTC	CASSSDRGDYEQYF